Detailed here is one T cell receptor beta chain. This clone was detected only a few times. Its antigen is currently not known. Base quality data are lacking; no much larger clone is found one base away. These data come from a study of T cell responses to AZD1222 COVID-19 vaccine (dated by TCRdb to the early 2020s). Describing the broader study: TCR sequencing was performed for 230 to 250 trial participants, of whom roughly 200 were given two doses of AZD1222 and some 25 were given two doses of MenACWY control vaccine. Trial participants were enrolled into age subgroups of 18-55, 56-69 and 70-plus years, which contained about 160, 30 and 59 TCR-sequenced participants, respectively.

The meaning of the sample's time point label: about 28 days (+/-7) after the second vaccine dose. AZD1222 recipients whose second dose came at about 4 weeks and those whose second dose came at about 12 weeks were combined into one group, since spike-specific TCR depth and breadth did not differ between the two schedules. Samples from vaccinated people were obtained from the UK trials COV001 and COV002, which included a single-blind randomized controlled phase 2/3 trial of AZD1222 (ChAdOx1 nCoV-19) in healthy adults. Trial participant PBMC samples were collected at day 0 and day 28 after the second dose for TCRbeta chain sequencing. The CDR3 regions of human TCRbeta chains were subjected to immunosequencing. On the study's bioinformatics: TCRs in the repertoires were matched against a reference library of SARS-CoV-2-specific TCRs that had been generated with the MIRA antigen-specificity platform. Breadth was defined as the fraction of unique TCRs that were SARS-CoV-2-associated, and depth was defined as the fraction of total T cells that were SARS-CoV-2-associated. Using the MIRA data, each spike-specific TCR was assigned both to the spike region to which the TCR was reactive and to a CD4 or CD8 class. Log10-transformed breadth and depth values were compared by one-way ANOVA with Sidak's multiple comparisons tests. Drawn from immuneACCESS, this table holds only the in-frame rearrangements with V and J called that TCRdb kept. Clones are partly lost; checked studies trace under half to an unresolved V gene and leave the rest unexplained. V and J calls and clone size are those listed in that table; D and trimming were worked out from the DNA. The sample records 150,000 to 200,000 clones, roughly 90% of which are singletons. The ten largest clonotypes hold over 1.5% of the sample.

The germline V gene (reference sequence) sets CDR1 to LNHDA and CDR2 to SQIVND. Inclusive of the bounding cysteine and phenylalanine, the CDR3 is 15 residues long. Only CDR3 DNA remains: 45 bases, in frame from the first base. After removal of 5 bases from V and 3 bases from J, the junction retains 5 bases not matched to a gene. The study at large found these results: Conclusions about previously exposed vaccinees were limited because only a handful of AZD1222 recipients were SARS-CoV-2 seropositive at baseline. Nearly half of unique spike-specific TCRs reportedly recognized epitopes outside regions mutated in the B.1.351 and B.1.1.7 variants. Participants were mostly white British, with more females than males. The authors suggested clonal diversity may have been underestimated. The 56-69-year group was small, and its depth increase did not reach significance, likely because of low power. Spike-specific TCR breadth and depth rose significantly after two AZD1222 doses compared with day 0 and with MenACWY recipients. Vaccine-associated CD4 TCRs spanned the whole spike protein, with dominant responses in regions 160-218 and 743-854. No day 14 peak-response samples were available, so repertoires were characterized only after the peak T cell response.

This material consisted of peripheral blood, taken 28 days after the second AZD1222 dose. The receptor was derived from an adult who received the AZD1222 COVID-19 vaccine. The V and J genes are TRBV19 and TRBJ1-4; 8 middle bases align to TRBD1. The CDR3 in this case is CASSAYRGANEKLFF. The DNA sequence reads TGTGCCAGTAGTGCGTACAGGGGGGCTAATGAAAAACTGTTTTTT.